This TCR beta chain was observed in a study of blood T cells in healthy people across ages. Comments on this clonotype: Its antigen is currently unknown.

Study results and caveats: A strong correlation was seen between TCR beta diversity and naive T cell percentage.

In germline, CDR1 is SGHDT, CDR2 YYEEEE. The CDR3 runs to 14 residues. Losses at the gene ends were 5 bases for V and 7 bases for J; bases not matched to a gene: 8. The use of a sample-barcoded 5' primer and a J-beta primer mix characterized a second PCR of about 6 to 12 cycles. TCRdb reprocessed the 5' RACE reads with MiXCR, giving one entry per CDR3 protein. The sample includes 1.5 million to 2 million distinct CDR3 sequences, about 50% of them seen just once. The authors drew around 9.3 milliliters of peripheral blood from each donor. No fewer than 7 million PBMCs went into each sample. The sequenced material came from blood. This receptor was identified in a woman between 40 and 50 years old in good health. The rearrangement uses TRBV5-6 and TRBJ1-2, with 10 bases that match TRBD1. The CDR3 is CASRPGTGDTGYTF. CDR3 sequence (DNA): TGTGCCAGCAGACCGGGGACAGGGGATACTGGCTACACCTTC.